This passage covers 27 T cell receptor beta chains from one sample sequenced in a study of blood T cell repertoires in COVID-19 (TCRdb year 2020). Library creation used the immunoSEQ multiplex PCR assay. Not all clones reach the TCRdb copy of this immuneACCESS table, which keeps in-frame sequences only. Checked studies attribute under half of the gap to unresolved V genes and leave the rest unexplained. The sample has roughly 140,000 clones on record, 80% to 90% of them singletons. The ten largest clones represent 2.5% to 3.5% of the sample. The sequenced sample was peripheral blood. The receptors were gathered from a woman aged 60-75 years with active COVID-19.

The chain employs TRBV4-1 and TRBJ2-4; perhaps TRBD2 as D (6 bases). V was pared by 0 bases and J by 9 bases, with 12 bases between. CDR3 size: 14 residues. Germline assignment: CDR1 MGHRA and CDR2 YSYEKL. Here the CDR3 DNA reads TGCGCCAGCAGCCAAGAAGGAGGGCTAGGCATTCAGTACTTC. Translated, it gives CASSQEGGLGIQYF.

The chain is built from TRBV5-1 and TRBJ1-4; TRBD1 agrees at 9 bases. After removal of 1 base from V and 5 bases from J, the junction contained 6 bases not matched to a gene. The CDR3 totals 16 residues. Looked up from germline, CDR1 is SGHRS and CDR2 is YFSETQ. CDR3 sequence reads: CASSLNRGPQNEKLFF. CDR3 in DNA: TGCGCCAGCAGCTTGAACAGGGGGCCCCAAAATGAAAAACTGTTTTTT. Full variable domain (outside the CDR3, taken from reference TRBV5-1 and TRBJ1-4): KAGVTQTPRYLIKTRGQQVTLSCSPISGHRSVSWYQQTPGQGLQFLFEYFSETQRNKGNFPGRFSGRQFSNSRSEMNVSTLELGDSALYLCASSLNRGPQNEKLFFGSGTQLSVL.

V and J are TRBV28 and TRBJ2-7; 10 bases map to TRBD2. The J segment lost 2 bases and the V segment lost 6 bases, leaving 1 base of the junction unmatched. Germline V gene data show CDR1 as MDHEN and CDR2 as SYDVKM. The CDR3 extends over 13 amino acids. CDR3 sequence reads: CASRLAGPYEQYF. The CDR3 coding sequence is TGTGCCAGCAGACTAGCGGGGCCCTACGAGCAGTACTTC.

This chain uses TRBV7-2 with TRBJ2-1, with D possibly being TRBD1 (6 bases). CDR1 SGHTA and CDR2 FQGNSA come from the germline V gene. The CDR3 is 17 amino acids. Deletions cut 1 base from V and 5 bases from J, with 18 bases between. CDR3 region: CASSLVANRVSNNEQFF. CDR3 nucleotide sequence: TGTGCCAGCAGCTTAGTGGCCAACAGGGTATCGAACAATGAGCAGTTCTTC. The whole variable domain, filled in from reference TRBV7-2 and TRBJ2-1, reads GAGVSQSPSNKVTEKGKDVELRCDPISGHTALYWYRQSLGQGLEFLIYFQGNSAPDKSGLPSDRFSAERTGGSVSTLTIQRTQQEDSAVYLCASSLVANRVSNNEQFFGPGTRLTVL.

V and J are TRBV3-1 (or the pseudogene TRBV3-2) and TRBJ2-7, with 8 positions matching TRBD2. The CDR3 length is 14 residues. Trimming at V came to 3 bases and at J to 5 bases, leaving 6 bases not matched to a gene. Per the germline V gene, CDR1 is LGHDT and CDR2 is YNNKEL (reference sequence). Here the CDR3 reads CASSHTGGGNEQYF. The CDR3 DNA reads TGTGCCAGCAGCCATACCGGGGGGGGTAACGAGCAGTACTTC.

V is TRBV7-8 and J is TRBJ2-2; D may be TRBD1 (6 bases). V dropped 6 bases and J dropped 5 bases, with 13 bases sitting between them. The CDR3 loop spans 14 amino acids. Per germline, CDR1 SGHVS and CDR2 FQNEAQ. CDR3 sequence reads: CASRSRGGTGELFF. In DNA, the CDR3 is TGTGCCAGCAGGTCCAGGGGTGGGACCGGGGAGCTGTTTTTT.

This chain joins TRBV25-1 and TRBJ2-3; TRBD2 agrees at 9 bases. CDR3 length: 15 amino acids. Per germline, CDR1 MGHDK and CDR2 SYGVNS. With V trimmed by 4 bases and J by 2 bases, 4 bases remained unmatched. The CDR3 reads CASSALAGFTDTQYF. The CDR3 nucleotides read TGTGCCAGCAGTGCCCTAGCGGGGTTCACAGATACGCAGTATTTT.

The rearrangement joins TRBV29-1 to TRBJ2-1; 7 nucleotides line up with TRBD2. Germline values: CDR1 SQVTM, CDR2 ANQGSEA. The length of the CDR3 is 15 residues. V shed 4 bases and J 12 bases; nucleotides not matched to a gene: 18. CDR3 sequence reads: CSVVRYVASGGLQFF. In DNA form, the CDR3 reads TGCAGCGTTGTGAGGTACGTGGCTAGCGGAGGCTTGCAGTTCTTC.

The rearrangement uses TRBV2 and TRBJ1-2; D is possibly TRBD1 (5 bases). This CDR3 is 18 amino acids long. The germline CDR1 and CDR2 sequences are SNHLY and FYNNEI. V was trimmed by 6 bases and J by 0 bases, leaving 23 bases between them. The CDR3 region has the DNA TGTGCCAGCAGGAGGTGGGGACGTGGAGGGAATACTAACTATGGCTACACCTTC. This codes for CASRRWGRGGNTNYGYTF.

The CDR3 loop reads CASSLSTTPGTESQPQHF. CDR3 bases: TGTGCCAGCAGCTTATCGACCACGCCTGGGACAGAGAGTCAGCCCCAGCATTTT. V gene TRBV7-8 combines with J gene TRBJ1-5; 7 positions match TRBD1. The CDR3 length is 18 residues. V trimming: 2 bases; J trimming: 6 bases; junction bases outside the gene matches: 16. The germline V gene encodes CDR1 SGHVS and CDR2 FQNEAQ. The variable domain in full, with the rest retrieved from reference TRBV7-8 and TRBJ1-5, is GAGVSQSPRYKVAKRGQDVALRCDPISGHVSLFWYQQALGQGPEFLTYFQNEAQLDKSGLPSDRFFAERPEGSVSTLKIQRTQQEDSAVYLCASSLSTTPGTESQPQHFGDGTRLSIL.

The chain joins TRBV7-9 to TRBJ1-2; D possibly corresponds to TRBD1 (5 bases). This CDR3 comprises 12 residues. Germline V gene sequence: CDR1 SEHNR, CDR2 FQNEAQ (reference sequence). V was cut by 7 bases and J by 13 bases, with 19 bases left in between. CDR3 nucleotides: TGTGCCAGCACCCCAGGGCCGGGTAGGAGCACCTTC. This sequence encodes CASTPGPGRSTF.

This chain links TRBV18 with TRBJ1-5, with no clear D. The CDR3 covers 14 residues. Germline V gene lookup returns CDR1 KGHSH and CDR2 LQKENI. V was pared by 3 bases and J by 3 bases, with 9 bases between. The CDR3 DNA is TGTGCCAGCTCACCCGCGGGTTACAATCAGCCCCAGCATTTT. This gives the protein CASSPAGYNQPQHF.

V usage is TRBV9 and J usage is TRBJ1-2; no reliable D call. The CDR3 is 13 residues long. The germline V and J ends were trimmed by 0 bases and 10 bases, with 13 bases remaining between them. In germline, CDR1 is SGDLS, CDR2 YYNGEE. The DNA of the CDR3 is TGTGCCAGCAGCGTAGGGTCCTTCTACGCCTACACCTTC. The encoded protein is CASSVGSFYAYTF.

The CDR3 coding sequence is TGTGCCAGCAGCCCCAACAGGGCCCGTAATTCACCCCTCCACTTT. Its protein is CASSPNRARNSPLHF. This chain joins TRBV7-2 and TRBJ1-6; TRBD1 is a possible D gene (6 bases). Trimming stripped 5 bases from V and 6 bases from J, with 14 bases between. Germline V CDR1 and CDR2: SGHTA, FQGNSA. This CDR3 is built from 15 residues. The complete variable domain, with remaining parts taken from reference TRBV7-2 and TRBJ1-6, reads GAGVSQSPSNKVTEKGKDVELRCDPISGHTALYWYRQSLGQGLEFLIYFQGNSAPDKSGLPSDRFSAERTGGSVSTLTIQRTQQEDSAVYLCASSPNRARNSPLHFGNGTRLTVT.

This clone was seen only once. The CDR3 nucleotides are TGTGCCAGCAGCCAAGGACAGGTATGCGGTTTTATGGGGGCCAACGTCCTGACTTTC. Amino acid sequence: CASSQGQVCGFMGANVLTF. The gene calls are TRBV7-4 and TRBJ2-6; TRBD1 matches 7 bases. Germline CDR1 SGHVT, CDR2 SQSDAQ. This CDR3 is built from 19 residues. The J segment lost 4 bases and the V segment lost 5 bases, leaving 17 bases of the junction unmatched.

The CDR3, as DNA: TGTGCCAGCAGTCAAGACAGGGGAATAACTAATGAAAAACTGTTTTTT. Its protein product is CASSQDRGITNEKLFF. V usage is TRBV27 and J usage is TRBJ1-4, with TRBD1 matching 8 bases. This CDR3 region has 16 residues. The V gene end was trimmed by 5 bases and the J gene end by 1 base; junction bases not matched to a gene: 6. The germline V gene encodes CDR1 MNHEY and CDR2 SMNVEV (reference sequence).

The chain joins TRBV7-9 to TRBJ2-1; TRBD1 matches at 10 bases. CDR3 length: 15 amino acids. Germline-derived CDR1 and CDR2 are SEHNR and FQNEAQ (reference sequence). V was pared by 5 bases and J by 7 bases, with 8 bases of the junction left unmatched. CDR3 coding DNA: TGTGCCAGCAGCACCGACAGGGGGCTTGGTAATGAGCAGTTCTTC. Amino acid sequence: CASSTDRGLGNEQFF.

This clone was observed a few times. The rearrangement uses TRBV5-6 and TRBJ1-5, with TRBD1 matching over 11 bases. CDR3 length: 15 amino acids. J lost 7 bases, V lost 1 base, and 4 bases had no gene match. Germline lookup yields CDR1 SGHDT and CDR2 YYEEEE. The CDR3, as DNA: TGTGCCAGCAGCTTGAGGGACAGGGGGAGACAGCCCCAGCATTTT. It encodes CASSLRDRGRQPQHF.

A single count supports this clone. This chain connects TRBV19 to TRBJ1-4; no reliable D call. V was trimmed by 4 bases and J by 6 bases, leaving 6 bases between them. Germline V lookup: CDR1 LNHDA, CDR2 SQIVND (reference sequence). There are 12 residues in the CDR3. The CDR3 is CASSRAYEKLFF. In nucleotides, the CDR3 is TGTGCCAGTAGTAGGGCTTATGAAAAACTGTTTTTT. Combining the CDR3 with reference TRBV19 and TRBJ1-4 gives the whole variable domain DGGITQSPKYLFRKEGQNVTLSCEQNLNHDAMYWYRQDPGQGLRLIYYSQIVNDFQKGDIAEGYSVSREKKESFPLTVTSAQKNPTAFYLCASSRAYEKLFFGSGTQLSVL.

The chain couples TRBV20-1 to TRBJ2-4, with 11 positions matching TRBD2. The V gene end was trimmed by 3 bases and the J gene end by 7 bases; junction bases not matched to a gene: 8. The CDR3 sequence is 15 residues long. The germline V gene encodes CDR1 DFQATT and CDR2 SNEGSKA (reference sequence). Here the CDR3 reads CSASGSGRVRNIQYF. The CDR3 coding sequence is TGCAGTGCTAGTGGTAGCGGGAGGGTGCGTAACATTCAGTACTTC.

The chain carries TRBV6-2 or TRBV6-3 and TRBJ2-3, with TRBD2 matching 8 bases. The length of the CDR3 is 16 residues. The V gene end was trimmed by 2 bases and the J gene end by 4 bases; junction bases not matched to a gene: 8. The germline gives CDR1 MNHEY, CDR2 SVGEGT. The CDR3 bases are TGTGCCAGCAGTTACACCGGGAGGGATTATTCAGATACGCAGTATTTT. Translation gives CASSYTGRDYSDTQYF.

CDR3 sequence reads: CASSSVILDRNTGELFF. CDR3 DNA: TGTGCCAGCAGCTCCGTCATTCTCGACAGGAACACCGGGGAGCTGTTTTTT. The rearrangement links TRBV7-9 to TRBJ2-2, with a weak D call TRBD1 (5 bases). The CDR3 runs 17 residues. The V and J ends lost 4 bases and 1 base respectively, with 16 bases between them. The germline CDR1 and CDR2 sequences are SEHNR and FQNEAQ (reference sequence).

The chain employs TRBV3-1 (or the pseudogene TRBV3-2) and TRBJ1-6; no firm D call. Between the trimmed V and J ends, which lost 1 base and 0 bases, there was a span of 10 bases. The CDR3 has 17 amino acids. Germline V gene sequence: CDR1 LGHDT, CDR2 YNNKEL (reference sequence). CDR3 loop: CASSQGYSGSYNSPLHF. The DNA for the CDR3 is TGTGCCAGCAGCCAAGGTTACTCAGGCTCCTATAATTCACCCCTCCACTTT.

The chain combines TRBV6-5 with TRBJ2-1; 10 nucleotides align to TRBD2. Unmatched junction bases numbered 7, after V lost 0 bases and J lost 8 bases. CDR3 length: 16 residues. Germline V gene sequence: CDR1 MNHEY, CDR2 SVGAGI. CDR3 DNA sequence: TGTGCCAGCAGTTACTCGAAAGCGGGAGGGTCCCATGAGCAGTTCTTC. Residues: CASSYSKAGGSHEQFF.

The chain recombines TRBV24-1 with TRBJ1-5, with a weak D call TRBD1 (5 bases). V lost 3 bases and J 6 bases, leaving 17 bases between the germline ends. The germline V gene has CDR1 KGHDR and CDR2 SFDVKD. The CDR3 runs to 16 residues. The CDR3 loop is CATSDPRRGKGQPQHF. DNA of the CDR3: TGTGCCACCAGTGATCCCCGTCGGGGGAAGGGTCAGCCCCAGCATTTT.

This clone has just a few counts. CDR3 DNA: TGCGCCAGCAGCTTGGTGGGCGGGAGCTCCTACGAGCAGTACTTC. It codes for CASSLVGGSSYEQYF. V is TRBV5-1 and J is TRBJ2-7; 7 nucleotides line up with TRBD2. This CDR3 has 15 amino acids. With 0 bases clipped from V and 0 bases from J, the junction kept 3 bases outside the gene matches. Per the germline V gene, CDR1 is SGHRS and CDR2 is YFSETQ.

The gene calls are TRBV21-1 and TRBJ2-5; TRBD2, the table's D call, lacks a check against the DNA. TRBV21-1 is marked as a pseudogene. This CDR3 is 14 amino acids long. The CDR3 region has the DNA TGTGCCGGAGGACTAGCGGACAACCAAGAGACCCAGTACTTC. Translating gives CAGGLADNQETQYF.